These 10 T cell receptor beta chains came from one sample sequenced in a study of regulatory T cells in long-lasting Graves disease. Time point noted: persistent/refractory GD, antithyroid drugs over 5 years with positive TRAb. PBMC RNA served as the TCR library source. iRepertoire HTBI primers and Arm-PCR of CDR3 regions built TCR beta libraries. A single record per CDR3 protein comes from TCRdb applying MiXCR to the multiplex PCR reads. Among hundreds of thousands of distinct CDR3 sequences, approximately 29% were seen once, and the ten largest hold around 40%. Sequenced material: peripheral blood mononuclear cells (PBMCs), taken when the disease was refractory, from a patient treated with antithyroid drugs. These receptor sequences come from a female donor with Graves disease.

V usage is TRBV30 and J usage is TRBJ1-6, with D unresolved. V was clipped by 4 bases and J by 9 bases, with 16 bases between them. Germline CDR1 reads GTSNPN; CDR2 reads SVGIG (reference sequence). This CDR3 spans 14 amino acids. CDR3 loop: CAWNLVGLGSPLHF. CDR3 bases: TGTGCCTGGAATTTGGTCGGACTAGGTTCACCCCTCCACTTT. The variable domain in full, completed from reference TRBV30 and TRBJ1-6, reads SQTIHQWPATLVQPVGSPLSLECTVEGTSNPNLYWYRQAAGRGLQLLFYSVGIGQISSEVPQNLSASRPQDRQFILSSKKLLLSDSGFYLCAWNLVGLGSPLHFGNGTRLTVT.

The sample holds one count of this clonotype. J is TRBJ1-2 and V is TRBV9, with D hard to call. This CDR3 region has 13 residues. Trimming removed 3 bases at V and 7 bases at J, with 13 bases between. From germline, CDR1 is SGDLS and CDR2 YYNGEE. This CDR3 reads CASSETRGGGYTF. The CDR3 nucleotides are TGTGCCAGCAGCGAGACGCGGGGTGGTGGCTACACCTTC.

The genes are TRBV2 and TRBJ2-5; 11 bases fit TRBD2. The CDR3 spans 16 residues. The ends lost 7 bases at V and 5 bases at J; junction bases unmatched: 12. Germline V gene data show CDR1 as SNHLY and CDR2 as FYNNEI. CDR3 nucleotide sequence: TGTGCCAGCACCGACATAGCGGGAGGGCCCGAGGAGACCCAGTACTTC. It codes for CASTDIAGGPEETQYF.

The V call is TRBV12-3 or TRBV12-4, the J call TRBJ1-6; TRBD1 agrees at 10 bases. V was pared by 5 bases and J by 10 bases, with 5 bases of the junction left unmatched. The CDR3 is made up of 14 amino acids. CDR3 region: CASSPDRGLSPLHF. DNA for the CDR3: TGTGCCAGCAGTCCAGACAGGGGGCTGTCACCCCTCCACTTT.

Details on this clonotype: One end of the junction varies from germline; a read error may be responsible. The chain has TRBV11-3 and TRBJ2-5; 8 bases are shared with TRBD2. The CDR3 length is 17 residues. Germline V gene data show CDR1 as SGHNT and CDR2 as YENEEA. CDR3 bases: TGTACCAGCAGCATAAGCACAGGGAGGGTAGCGGGGGAGACCCAGTACTTC. It is translated as CTSSISTGRVAGETQYF.

This clonotype was recorded at least ten times. The genes are TRBV10-3 and TRBJ1-2, with a possible D match to TRBD1 (5 bases). This CDR3 comprises 14 residues. Germline CDR1 is ENHRY and CDR2 is SYGVKD. The germline V and J ends were trimmed by 10 bases and 2 bases, with 17 bases remaining between them. The CDR3 sequence: CASRGSTTNYGYTF. In nucleotides, the CDR3 is TGTGCCAGTCGGGGGTCTACAACAAACTATGGCTACACCTTC.

This clonotype was counted between two and nine times. V usage is TRBV29-1 and J usage is TRBJ1-1, with D possibly matching TRBD1 (5 bases). CDR1 is SQVTM and CDR2 is ANQGSEA in the germline V gene. The V and J ends lost 1 base and 1 base respectively, with 7 bases between them. This CDR3 has 13 amino acids. This CDR3 reads CSVEVGRNTEAFF. The CDR3, as DNA: TGCAGCGTTGAAGTGGGACGGAACACTGAAGCTTTCTTT.

This clonotype appeared a few times. This chain connects TRBV6-1 to TRBJ1-1, with 8 bases aligning to TRBD1. Per the germline V gene, CDR1 is MNHNS and CDR2 is SASEGT. The CDR3 length is 14 residues. This CDR3 reads CATIGGVWTGEAFF. The CDR3 bases are TGTGCAACAATAGGTGGTGTCTGGACAGGGGAAGCTTTCTTT.

There are a few counts of this clonotype. This rearrangement joins TRBV19 to TRBJ1-5; a possible D gene is TRBD1 (5 bases). V was trimmed by 4 bases and J by 8 bases, leaving 15 bases between them. This CDR3 is built from 14 residues. Germline V gene lookup returns CDR1 LNHDA and CDR2 SQIVND (reference sequence). The CDR3: CASSNGHSPEPQHF. CDR3 DNA sequence: TGTGCCAGTAGTAATGGACACAGCCCCGAGCCCCAGCATTTT.

This chain links TRBV25-1 with TRBJ1-1; D gene ambiguous. Germline V gene sequence: CDR1 MGHDK, CDR2 SYGVNS. V was pared by 4 bases and J by 2 bases, with 17 bases between. The CDR3 consists of 16 residues. The CDR3 loop reads CASSGLGKGENTEAFF. CDR3 DNA: TGTGCCAGCAGTGGCCTTGGAAAGGGAGAAAACACTGAAGCTTTCTTT. Full variable domain (rest looked up from reference TRBV25-1 and TRBJ1-1): EADIYQTPRYLVIGTGKKITLECSQTMGHDKMYWYQQDPGMELHLIHYSYGVNSTEKGDLSSESTVSRIRTEHFPLTLESARPSHTSQYLCASSGLGKGENTEAFFGQGTRLTVV.